The 30 T cell receptor beta chains given below trace back to one sample, sequenced in a study of neurological immune-mediated disorders. In TCRdb, the 5' RACE reads were re-called with MiXCR into one record per CDR3 protein. The profile shows 45,000 to 50,000 distinct CDR3 sequences, 2.5% to 3.5% of them singletons. The source material was PBMCs. The receptors were gathered from a woman in her 50s with multiple sclerosis.

In this sample, this clonotype turned up many times. This rearrangement joins TRBV6-5 to TRBJ1-2, with D possibly TRBD1 on 5 matching bases. The germline V and J ends were trimmed by 6 bases and 0 bases, with 11 bases remaining between them. Looked up from germline, CDR1 is MNHEY and CDR2 is SVGAGI. This CDR3 has 14 residues. CDR3 sequence (DNA): TGTGCCAGCAGGAGACCGGGGGCTAACTATGGCTACACCTTC. Translating it yields CASRRPGANYGYTF.

This clonotype was detected many times. The chain couples TRBV20-1 to TRBJ2-2, with D possibly being TRBD2 (5 bases). CDR1 DFQATT and CDR2 SNEGSKA come from the germline V gene (reference sequence). The CDR3 runs to 15 residues. V was pared by 3 bases and J by 7 bases, with 18 bases between. The CDR3 is CSARDAGRGGGELFF. CDR3 DNA: TGCAGTGCTAGGGATGCGGGTAGAGGTGGCGGGGAGCTGTTTTTT.

Relative to its sample, this clonotype is medium-sized. With a much larger clone just one base away, this may be a read error. The CDR3 spells CASSTSRTSGGAQGTQYF. The CDR3 DNA sequence: TGTGCCAGCAGCACCTCCCGGACTAGCGGGGGAGCCCAAGGGACCCAGTACTTC. This chain links TRBV7-2 with TRBJ2-5, with 13 positions matching TRBD2. The CDR3 totals 18 residues. From germline, CDR1 is SGHTA and CDR2 FQGNSA.

The table lists this clonotype with many counts. The rearrangement uses TRBV5-1 and TRBJ1-3; D remains unclear. The germline V gene has CDR1 SGHRS and CDR2 YFSETQ. Trimming removed 0 bases from V and 0 bases from J, with 13 bases in between. This CDR3 is built from 17 residues. CDR3 nucleotides: TGCGCCAGCAGCTTGGTTGCGGGATGGGACTCTGGAAACACCATATATTTT. This codes for CASSLVAGWDSGNTIYF. The full variable domain, in which reference TRBV5-1 and TRBJ1-3 provide the parts outside the CDR3, is KAGVTQTPRYLIKTRGQQVTLSCSPISGHRSVSWYQQTPGQGLQFLFEYFSETQRNKGNFPGRFSGRQFSNSRSEMNVSTLELGDSALYLCASSLVAGWDSGNTIYFGEGSWLTVV.

This clonotype has a count of ten or more. The rearrangement uses TRBV5-1 and TRBJ1-2; 8 positions agree with TRBD1. Germline V gene sequence: CDR1 SGHRS, CDR2 YFSETQ. The CDR3 contains 14 residues. With V trimmed by 0 bases and J by 4 bases, 2 bases remained unmatched. The CDR3 reads CASSLGQGTYGYTF. The CDR3 nucleotides read TGCGCCAGCAGCTTGGGACAGGGGACCTATGGCTACACCTTC.

This clonotype was recorded at least ten times. V and J are TRBV20-1 and TRBJ1-2; D is perhaps TRBD1 (6 bases). The CDR3 runs 15 residues. V dropped 2 bases and J dropped 4 bases, with 17 bases sitting between them. Germline V gene data show CDR1 as DFQATT and CDR2 as SNEGSKA (reference sequence). Here the CDR3 DNA reads TGCAGTGCTAGACCAGATACAGGGTTAATCTATGGCTACACCTTC. Protein product: CSARPDTGLIYGYTF.

This clonotype appeared many times. Here the CDR3 reads CASSLGGGARSNQPQHF. As DNA, the CDR3 is TGTGCCAGCAGCCTAGGGGGTGGGGCTCGGAGCAATCAGCCCCAGCATTTT. V and J are TRBV12-3 or TRBV12-4 and TRBJ1-5; D perhaps matches TRBD1 (6 bases). V lost 6 bases and J lost 1, with 19 bases in between. The CDR3 consists of 17 residues.

This clonotype has ten or more counts. This chain links TRBV5-1 with TRBJ2-7, with no clear D. Germline V gives CDR1 SGHRS, CDR2 YFSETQ. The CDR3 totals 13 residues. The V end was cut by 4 bases, the J end by 3 bases, with 11 bases between. The CDR3 DNA is TGCGCCAGCAGCCTCCTCCCACTCTACGAGCAGTACGTC. Its protein is CASSLLPLYEQYV.

There are many counts of this clonotype. V gene TRBV5-1 combines with J gene TRBJ2-5, with 8 bases lining up with TRBD2. Germline lookup yields CDR1 SGHRS and CDR2 YFSETQ. With 4 bases clipped from V and 2 bases from J, the junction kept 7 bases outside the gene matches. CDR3 length: 15 amino acids. The CDR3 region has the DNA TGCGCCAGCAGCGGAACCGGGACTAGACAAGAGACCCAGTACTTC. Its protein product is CASSGTGTRQETQYF.

This clonotype was observed many times. The V gene is TRBV5-1, the J gene TRBJ1-1, with TRBD1 matching over 8 bases. The CDR3 sequence is 16 residues long. The germline V gene has CDR1 SGHRS and CDR2 YFSETQ. J was trimmed by 2 bases and V by 2 bases; bases with no gene match: 8. The CDR3 nucleotides read TGCGCCAGCAGCTTAACCGGACAGGGAAGAAACACTGAAGCTTTCTTT. This codes for CASSLTGQGRNTEAFF.

This clonotype was counted at least ten times. The genes are TRBV7-2 and TRBJ1-4; the match to TRBD1 covers 8 bases. The germline gives CDR1 SGHTA, CDR2 FQGNSA. The CDR3 covers 15 residues. The trim removed 1 base at V and 2 bases at J, leaving 0 bases unmatched. CDR3 bases: TGTGCCAGCAGCTTAGGGGACAGGACTAATGAAAAACTGTTTTTT. It yields the protein CASSLGDRTNEKLFF.

This clonotype was picked up many times. J is TRBJ2-5 and V is TRBV5-4; 8 nucleotides agree with TRBD2. Losses at the gene ends were 0 bases for V and 5 bases for J; bases not matched to a gene: 6. The CDR3 length is 15 residues. Germline values: CDR1 SGHNT, CDR2 YYREEE (reference sequence). Here the CDR3 reads CASSLVRGAGETQYF. The CDR3 DNA is TGTGCCAGCAGCTTGGTGCGGGGGGCCGGGGAGACCCAGTACTTC.

This clonotype was counted many times. The chain joins TRBV20-1 to TRBJ2-5, with TRBD1 identical over 7 bases. Losses at the gene ends were 3 bases for V and 12 bases for J; bases not matched to a gene: 10. CDR3 length: 12 residues. Looked up from germline, CDR1 is DFQATT and CDR2 is SNEGSKA (reference sequence). CDR3 loop: CSASLTGASEYF. CDR3 sequence (DNA): TGCAGTGCTAGTCTCACAGGGGCCTCCGAGTACTTC.

This chain links TRBV5-6 with TRBJ1-3; D uncertain. CDR1 is SGHDT and CDR2 is YYEEEE in the germline V gene. Trimming took off 0 bases at V and 12 bases at J, with 13 bases between the two ends. The CDR3 is 13 residues long. The CDR3 sequence: CASSLAERKNIYF. The CDR3 coding sequence is TGTGCCAGCAGCTTGGCCGAGAGAAAAAACATATATTTT.

In its sample, this clonotype was seen many times. V gene TRBV5-5 combines with J gene TRBJ2-1; D is possibly TRBD1 (7 bases). The V gene's germline CDR1 is SGHKS and CDR2 YYEKEE (reference sequence). Trimming took off 4 bases at V and 9 bases at J, with 20 bases between the two ends. The CDR3 totals 15 residues. The CDR3 bases are TGTGCCAGCAGCCGACAGGGTGGGACTCCCACTGAGCAGTTCTTC. This gives the protein CASSRQGGTPTEQFF.

Many counts were recorded for this clonotype. The J gene is TRBJ2-5, the V gene TRBV20-1; maybe TRBD2 (6 bases). Germline V gene sequence: CDR1 DFQATT, CDR2 SNEGSKA (reference sequence). The CDR3 runs to 12 residues. V lost 5 bases and J lost 4, with 11 bases in between. This CDR3 is CSAFTGRETQYF. In DNA, the CDR3 is TGCAGTGCTTTCACCGGGAGAGAGACCCAGTACTTC.

The sample holds many counts of this clonotype. The chain employs TRBV7-2 and TRBJ2-4; D ambiguous. This CDR3 is 15 amino acids long. The V end was cut by 1 base, the J end by 13 bases, with 20 bases between. Germline CDR1 and CDR2: SGHTA and FQGNSA. The CDR3 bases are TGTGCCAGCAGCTTAGAGGCGGTGGGTAGGGTCCCCCAGTACTTC. The encoded protein is CASSLEAVGRVPQYF.

This clonotype was seen ten or more times. The rearrangement links TRBV5-1 to TRBJ2-1; 7 nucleotides align to TRBD2. The CDR3 sequence is 13 residues long. Germline V gene data show CDR1 as SGHRS and CDR2 as YFSETQ. V trimming: 7 bases; J trimming: 7 bases; junction bases outside the gene matches: 8. The CDR3 region has the DNA TGCGCCAGCTCTGCTAGCGGAAAAAATGAGCAGTTCTTC. This translates into CASSASGKNEQFF.

In its sample, this clonotype was seen many times. The chain joins TRBV29-1 to TRBJ2-7; a possible D gene is TRBD1 (9 bases). This CDR3 has 14 amino acids. The ends were cut back, 7 bases at V and 2 bases at J, with 18 bases in the middle. Germline loops: CDR1 SQVTM, CDR2 ANQGSEA. This CDR3 reads CSAGGGQGTYEQYV. The CDR3 DNA sequence: TGCAGCGCGGGGGGGGGACAGGGCACCTACGAGCAGTACGTC.

A note on this clonotype: The CDR3 does not close with the conserved phenylalanine or tryptophan, likely indicating a read error. The V gene is TRBV9, the J gene TRBJ2-3; the D is unclear. The CDR3 is 14 amino acids. Germline CDR1 reads SGDLS; CDR2 reads YYNGEE. Trimming pared 0 bases from V and 0 bases from J, leaving 5 bases between. The CDR3 coding sequence is TGTGCCAGCAGCGTAGGAGGAAGCACAGATACGCAGTATAAT. It yields the protein CASSVGGSTDTQYN.

This clonotype was detected many times. This chain links TRBV18 with TRBJ2-1; 10 bases map to TRBD1. Germline loops: CDR1 KGHSH, CDR2 LQKENI. V trimming: 6 bases; J trimming: 3 bases; junction bases outside the gene matches: 5. CDR3 length: 15 residues. CDR3 sequence reads: CASSHRTGGYNEQFF. The CDR3 coding sequence is TGTGCCAGCTCCCATAGGACAGGGGGCTACAATGAGCAGTTCTTC.

This clonotype was detected ten times or more. The chain couples TRBV5-6 to TRBJ2-3; D perhaps matches TRBD2 (7 bases). The V end was cut by 4 bases, the J end by 1 base, with 13 bases between. This CDR3 has 15 residues. Germline V gives CDR1 SGHDT, CDR2 YYEEEE. The CDR3 spells CASSPRRGRTDTQYF. CDR3 nucleotide sequence: TGTGCCAGCAGCCCTCGGCGGGGGCGCACAGATACGCAGTATTTT.

This clonotype appeared many times. The chain is built from TRBV27 and TRBJ2-3, with unresolved D. The CDR3 has 15 amino acids. The germline CDR1 and CDR2 sequences are MNHEY and SMNVEV (reference sequence). The ends were cut back, 6 bases at V and 6 bases at J, with 19 bases in the middle. CDR3 nucleotide sequence: TGTGCCAGCAGCCCCCGTCGGAGCCCGATGGATACGCAGTATTTT. Its translation: CASSPRRSPMDTQYF.

In its sample, this clonotype was seen many times. The rearrangement links TRBV20-1 to TRBJ2-3; 11 nucleotides align to TRBD2. Germline trimming cut 6 bases from V and 1 base from J; bases unmatched to any gene: 9. This CDR3 is built from 16 residues. Germline V lookup: CDR1 DFQATT, CDR2 SNEGSKA (reference sequence). This CDR3 reads CSAVGLSGRGTDTQYF. As DNA, the CDR3 is TGCAGTGCCGTGGGCCTTAGCGGGAGGGGCACAGATACGCAGTATTTT.

In this sample, this clonotype turned up many times. The genes are TRBV11-2 and TRBJ1-3; D is unresolved. Germline V lookup: CDR1 SGHAT, CDR2 FQNNGV. Trimming left V 0 bases short and J 2 bases short, with 5 bases between. The CDR3 has 14 residues. CDR3 in DNA: TGTGCCAGCAGCTTAGAGGGGACTGGAAACACCATATATTTT. Translation: CASSLEGTGNTIYF.

This clonotype has a count of ten or more. CDR3 sequence (DNA): TGCAGTGCTCCTGGGACGCTACAGGGGAACAATGAGCAGTTCTTC. This codes for CSAPGTLQGNNEQFF. This chain uses TRBV20-1 with TRBJ2-1, with 7 bases identical to TRBD1. Trimming cost V 5 bases and J 5 bases; bases outside gene matches: 12. This CDR3 has 15 residues. Per germline, CDR1 DFQATT and CDR2 SNEGSKA (reference sequence).

There are many counts of this clonotype. The CDR3 reads CASSFIGMGYTF. The CDR3 DNA sequence: TGTGCCAGCAGTTTTATAGGGATGGGCTACACCTTC. The chain recombines TRBV12-3 or TRBV12-4 with TRBJ1-2; no clear D. The CDR3 runs to 12 residues. V lost 3 bases, J lost 8 bases, and 10 bases lay in between.

This clonotype has at least ten counts. This chain joins TRBV20-1 and TRBJ2-3; the D is unclear. In germline, CDR1 is DFQATT, CDR2 SNEGSKA (reference sequence). This CDR3 has 18 residues. V gave up 1 base and J gave up 1 base, with 21 bases separating them. The CDR3 sequence: CSARVPPSSVSRTDTQYF. For the CDR3, the DNA is TGCAGTGCTAGAGTTCCCCCCTCTTCTGTAAGCCGCACAGATACGCAGTATTTT.

This clonotype was recorded many times. The V gene is TRBV6-4, the J gene TRBJ1-1; maybe TRBD1 (6 bases). Trimming left V 6 bases short and J 5 bases short, with 16 bases between. The CDR3 is made up of 14 amino acids. Germline V gives CDR1 MRHNA, CDR2 SNTAGT. The CDR3 protein is CASSPGWGATEAFF. The DNA for the CDR3 is TGTGCCAGCAGCCCGGGGTGGGGGGCAACTGAAGCTTTCTTT.

In this sample, this clonotype turned up many times. The chain joins TRBV12-3 or TRBV12-4 to TRBJ2-4; TRBD2 agrees at 12 bases. J gave up 0 bases and V 5 bases, and 14 bases lay outside the gene matches. This CDR3 is 20 amino acids long. DNA of the CDR3: TGTGCCAGCAGTCCAAGGAGACTAGCGGGGGAAAGCCTAGCCAAAAACATTCAGTACTTC. Protein: CASSPRRLAGESLAKNIQYF.